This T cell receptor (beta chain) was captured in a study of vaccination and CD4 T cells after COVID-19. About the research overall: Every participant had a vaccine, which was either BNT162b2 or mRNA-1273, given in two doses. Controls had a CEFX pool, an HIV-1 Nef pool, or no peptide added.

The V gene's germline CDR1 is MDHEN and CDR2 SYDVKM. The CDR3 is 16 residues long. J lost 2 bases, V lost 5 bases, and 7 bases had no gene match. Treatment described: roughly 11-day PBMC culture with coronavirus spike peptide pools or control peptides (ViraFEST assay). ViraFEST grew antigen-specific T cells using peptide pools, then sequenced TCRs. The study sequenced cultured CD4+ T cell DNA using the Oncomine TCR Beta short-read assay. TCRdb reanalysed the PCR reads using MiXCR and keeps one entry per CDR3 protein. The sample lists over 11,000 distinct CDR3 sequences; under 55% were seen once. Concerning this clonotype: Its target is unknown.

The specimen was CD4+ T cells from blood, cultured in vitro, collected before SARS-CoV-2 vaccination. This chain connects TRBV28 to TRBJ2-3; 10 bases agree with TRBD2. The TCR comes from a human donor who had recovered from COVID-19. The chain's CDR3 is CASSLTGTSATDTQYF. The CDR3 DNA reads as TGTGCCAGCAGTCTAACGGGGACTAGCGCCACAGATACGCAGTATTTT. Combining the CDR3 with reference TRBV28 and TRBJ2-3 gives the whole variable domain DVKVTQSSRYLVKRTGEKVFLECVQDMDHENMFWYRQDPGLGLRLIYFSYDVKMKEKGDIPEGYSVSREKKERFSLILESASTNQTSMYLCASSLTGTSATDTQYFGPGTRLTVL.